This T cell receptor (beta chain) was found in a study of CD8+ T cells in alopecia areata. Study summary: A 6-month off-drug phase came after tofacitinib, which had lasted 6 to 18 months. Study-wide results and caveats: Throughout tofacitinib, many expanded lesional clones continued to persist in scalp and blood. Within the top 100, expanded CD8+ clones significantly decreased with tofacitinib, as did scalp clonality.

Treatment reported: oral pan-JAK inhibitor, 5-10 mg twice daily. PBMCs, the starting material, were the source of sorted CD4+ and CD8+ T cells. Reverse transcribed after extraction, RNA yielded cDNA as the sequencing template. The assay was immunoSEQ multiplex PCR, and TCRdb's table has in-frame clones only and misses some. The sample records roughly 150,000 clones, 45% to 60% being singletons. V gave up 4 bases and J gave up 4 bases; unmatched junction bases: 14. This CDR3 is 17 amino acids long. Germline V gene lookup returns CDR1 MGHRA and CDR2 YSYEKL. Points on this clone: The antigen remains undetermined.

The sequence came from a human donor with alopecia areata. Sequenced material: CD8+ T cells sorted from blood, taken at week 4, from a patient treated with tofacitinib. This chain uses TRBV4-1 with TRBJ2-3; 7 nucleotides align to TRBD1. CDR3 loop: CASSPSLGTEQSDTQYF. CDR3 sequence (DNA): TGCGCCAGCAGCCCATCTCTGGGGACAGAGCAGTCAGATACGCAGTATTTT.